This entry lists 17 T cell receptor beta chains sequenced from one sample in a study of shared clonotypes between healthy human individuals. Produced via immunoSEQ multiplex PCR; TCRdb's table is partial and in-frame only. The table includes around 2.5 million clones, 93% detected once. The sample consisted of naive CD4+ T cells from PBMCs. Stated subset: CD45RA+ positively selected. Every receptor here comes from a man aged 18 to 30 in good health. Some clones in this sample may be carry-over from other donors' samples.

The gene calls are TRBV9 and TRBJ2-1; unclear D gene. From germline, CDR1 is SGDLS and CDR2 YYNGEE. V lost 3 bases, J lost 3 bases, and 10 bases lay in between. The CDR3 runs 14 residues. The CDR3: CASSADGFYNEQFF. For the CDR3, the DNA is TGTGCCAGCAGCGCCGACGGATTCTACAATGAGCAGTTCTTC.

This chain uses TRBV11-2 with TRBJ2-5, with TRBD1 identical over 10 bases. CDR1 is SGHAT and CDR2 is FQNNGV in the germline V gene. The CDR3 sequence is 15 residues long. V trimming: 4 bases; J trimming: 2 bases; junction bases outside the gene matches: 4. The CDR3 region is CASSSPGQGQETQYF. The CDR3 region has the DNA TGTGCCAGCAGCTCACCGGGACAGGGGCAAGAGACCCAGTACTTC.

This sequence joins TRBV4-3 and TRBJ1-2; D not certain. V lost 0 bases, J lost 1 base, and 9 bases lay in between. Germline V CDR1 and CDR2: LGHNA, YSLEER. The CDR3 runs to 15 residues. CDR3 in DNA: TGCGCCAGCAGCCAAGATGGGCATTTTAACTATGGCTACACCTTC. The encoded protein is CASSQDGHFNYGYTF.

Only a few counts were recorded for this clone. J is TRBJ1-5 and V is TRBV3-1 (or the pseudogene TRBV3-2); D unclear. The CDR3 is 9 amino acids. Germline CDR1 is LGHDT and CDR2 is YNNKEL (reference sequence). The ends were cut back, 7 bases at V and 5 bases at J, with 0 bases in the middle. In DNA form, the CDR3 reads TGTGCCAGCAATCAGCCCCAGCATTTT. Translation gives CASNQPQHF.

The chain uses TRBV29-1 and TRBJ2-7, with a tentative D call TRBD1 (6 bases). The length of the CDR3 is 14 residues. The germline V gene encodes CDR1 SQVTM and CDR2 ANQGSEA. The V end was cut by 7 bases, the J end by 3 bases, with 19 bases between. For the CDR3, the DNA is TGCAGCGCCGCAACAGGGATTCATAGCTACGAGCAGTACTTC. Translation gives CSAATGIHSYEQYF.

The CDR3 reads CASSLLRKNTGELFF. The DNA for the CDR3 is TGTGCCAGCAGTTTACTGCGGAAAAACACCGGGGAGCTGTTTTTT. V gene TRBV28 combines with J gene TRBJ2-2; D uncertain. Trimming shortened V by 2 bases and J by 2 bases, and 9 bases separated the two germline ends. Germline CDR1 is MDHEN and CDR2 is SYDVKM. This CDR3 spans 15 amino acids.

V usage is TRBV6-6 and J usage is TRBJ2-5, with no clear D. V was trimmed by 8 bases and J by 5 bases, leaving 18 bases between them. The CDR3 consists of 14 residues. The germline CDR1 and CDR2 sequences are MNHNY and SVGAGI (reference sequence). The CDR3 DNA is TGTGCCAGCTCCTCGGTGATGTTCTTTGAGACCCAGTACTTC. As protein: CASSSVMFFETQYF.

J is TRBJ2-7 and V is TRBV27; TRBD1 might be the D (5 bases). The CDR3 consists of 17 residues. The germline V and J ends were trimmed by 3 bases and 2 bases, with 20 bases remaining between them. The germline CDR1 and CDR2 sequences are MNHEY and SMNVEV (reference sequence). The DNA for the CDR3 is TGTGCCAGCAGTTTTACCCTGAGCAGGGTTAGGACCTACGAGCAGTACTTC. Translating it yields CASSFTLSRVRTYEQYF.

The chain uses TRBV7-9 and TRBJ1-4; 9 nucleotides line up with TRBD1. Per germline, CDR1 SEHNR and CDR2 FQNEAQ (reference sequence). The junction had 4 bases not matched to a gene; V was cut back by 5 bases and J by 3 bases. The CDR3 has 15 residues. The CDR3 reads CASSPGQGSNEKLFF. Here the CDR3 DNA reads TGTGCCAGCAGCCCCGGACAGGGGTCTAATGAAAAACTGTTTTTT.

This chain uses TRBV6-5 with TRBJ1-1; D may be TRBD1 (6 bases). The CDR3 is made up of 14 amino acids. Germline V gives CDR1 MNHEY, CDR2 SVGAGI. With 7 bases removed from V and 7 bases from J, the gap between germline ends came to 19 bases. The CDR3 region is CASTPSGGSNEAFF. CDR3 DNA sequence: TGTGCCAGCACTCCTTCTGGGGGCTCGAATGAAGCTTTCTTT.

J is TRBJ2-2 and V is TRBV5-1, with D maybe TRBD2 (6 bases). CDR3 length: 16 residues. In germline, CDR1 is SGHRS, CDR2 YFSETQ. V lost 4 bases to trimming and J lost 0 bases, with 13 bases between them. CDR3 coding DNA: TGCGCCAGCAGCCCACGGCGGGGAACGAACACCGGGGAGCTGTTTTTT. It is translated as CASSPRRGTNTGELFF.

This clone was counted once. The V and J genes are TRBV2 and TRBJ1-1; D is unclear. CDR3 length equals 14 residues. Per germline, CDR1 SNHLY and CDR2 FYNNEI. V shed 4 bases and J shed 2 bases, with 11 bases lying between them. In DNA form, the CDR3 reads TGTGCCAGCAGTGCGTCCACGCTCAACACTGAAGCTTTCTTT. Its protein product is CASSASTLNTEAFF.

This chain connects TRBV14 to TRBJ2-7; 11 bases are a match to TRBD2. This CDR3 is built from 18 residues. Germline V lookup: CDR1 SGHDN, CDR2 FVKESK. V shed 0 bases, J shed 5 bases, and the junction held 12 bases outside the gene matches. CDR3 bases: TGTGCCAGCAGCCAAGACCGGTTCGATAGCGGGAGGGCCCACGAGCAGTACTTC. Its protein product is CASSQDRFDSGRAHEQYF.

The genes are TRBV10-3 and TRBJ2-2; D is unclear. The germline V gene encodes CDR1 ENHRY and CDR2 SYGVKD. V was cut by 6 bases and J by 2 bases, with 1 base left in between. The length of the CDR3 is 11 residues. CDR3: CAIRNTGELFF. CDR3 coding DNA: TGTGCCATCAGAAACACCGGGGAGCTGTTTTTT.

The chain has TRBV14 and TRBJ2-1, with 7 bases lining up with TRBD2. V dropped 1 base and J dropped 11; count of bases not matched to a gene: 2. Germline lookup yields CDR1 SGHDN and CDR2 FVKESK. This CDR3 region has 12 residues. The CDR3 DNA reads TGTGCCAGCAGCCAAGCGGGAGGCCAGCAGTTCTTC. Encoded protein: CASSQAGGQQFF. Together with reference TRBV14 and TRBJ2-1, the CDR3 gives the full variable domain: EAGVTQFPSHSVIEKGQTVTLRCDPISGHDNLYWYRRVMGKEIKFLLHFVKESKQDESGMPNNRFLAERTGGTYSTLKVQPAELEDSGVYFCASSQAGGQQFFGPGTRLTVL.

This sequence joins TRBV5-4 and TRBJ1-1; TRBD1 is a possible D gene (5 bases). Per germline, CDR1 SGHNT and CDR2 YYREEE (reference sequence). The V gene lost 0 bases and the J gene lost 3 bases, with 12 bases spanning the gap. CDR3 length: 15 amino acids. The CDR3 coding sequence is TGTGCCAGCAGCTTGGAAAGCGTCAGGGACACTGAAGCTTTCTTT. Translating it yields CASSLESVRDTEAFF.

The genes are TRBV5-4 and TRBJ2-1; TRBD2 matches at 10 bases. With 0 bases clipped from V and 7 bases from J, the junction kept 4 bases outside the gene matches. The CDR3 loop spans 15 amino acids. Germline V gene data show CDR1 as SGHNT and CDR2 as YYREEE (reference sequence). For the CDR3, the DNA is TGTGCCAGCAGCTTGGGACTAGCGGGCTTGAATGAGCAGTTCTTC. Amino acids: CASSLGLAGLNEQFF.